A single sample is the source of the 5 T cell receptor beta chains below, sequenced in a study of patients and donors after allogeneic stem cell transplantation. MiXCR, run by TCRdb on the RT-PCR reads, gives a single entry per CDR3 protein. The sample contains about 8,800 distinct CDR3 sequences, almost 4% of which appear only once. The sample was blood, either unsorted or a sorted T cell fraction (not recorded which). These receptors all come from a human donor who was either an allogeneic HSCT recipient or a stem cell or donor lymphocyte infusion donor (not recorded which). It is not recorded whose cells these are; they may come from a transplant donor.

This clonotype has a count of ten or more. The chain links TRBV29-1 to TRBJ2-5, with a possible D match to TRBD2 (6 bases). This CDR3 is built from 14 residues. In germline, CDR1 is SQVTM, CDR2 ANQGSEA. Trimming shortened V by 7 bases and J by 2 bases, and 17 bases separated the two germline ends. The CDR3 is CSAMRGLAQETQYF. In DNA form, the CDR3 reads TGCAGCGCTATGAGGGGTCTAGCGCAAGAGACCCAGTACTTC.

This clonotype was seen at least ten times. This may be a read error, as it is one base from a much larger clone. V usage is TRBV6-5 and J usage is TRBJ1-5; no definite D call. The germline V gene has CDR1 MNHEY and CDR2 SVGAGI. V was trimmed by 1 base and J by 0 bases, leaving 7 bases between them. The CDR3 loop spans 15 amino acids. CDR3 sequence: CASSYLWNSNQPQHF. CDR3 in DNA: TGTGCCAGCAGTTACTTGTGGAATAGCAATCAGCCCCAGCATTTT.

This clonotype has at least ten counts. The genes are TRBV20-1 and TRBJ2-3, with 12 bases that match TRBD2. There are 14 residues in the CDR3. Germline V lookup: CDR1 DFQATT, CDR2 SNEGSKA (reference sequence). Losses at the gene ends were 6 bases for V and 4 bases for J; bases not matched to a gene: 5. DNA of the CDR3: TGCAGTGCATCACTAGCGGGAGGACCAGATACGCAGTATTTT. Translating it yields CSASLAGGPDTQYF.

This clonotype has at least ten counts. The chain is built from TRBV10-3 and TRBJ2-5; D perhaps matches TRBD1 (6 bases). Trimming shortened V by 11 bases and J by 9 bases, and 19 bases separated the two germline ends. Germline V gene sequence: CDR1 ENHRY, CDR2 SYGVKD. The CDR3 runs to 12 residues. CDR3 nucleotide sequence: TGTGCCGTCCGGCCGACTCAGGGGCCCCAGTACTTC. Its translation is CAVRPTQGPQYF.

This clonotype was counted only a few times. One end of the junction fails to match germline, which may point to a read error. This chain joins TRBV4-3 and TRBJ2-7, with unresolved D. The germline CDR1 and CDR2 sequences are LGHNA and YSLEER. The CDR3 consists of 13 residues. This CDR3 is CASSQIPGLRTHF. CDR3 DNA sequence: TGCGCCAGCAGCCAGATCCCCGGTCTAAGGACGCACTTC.